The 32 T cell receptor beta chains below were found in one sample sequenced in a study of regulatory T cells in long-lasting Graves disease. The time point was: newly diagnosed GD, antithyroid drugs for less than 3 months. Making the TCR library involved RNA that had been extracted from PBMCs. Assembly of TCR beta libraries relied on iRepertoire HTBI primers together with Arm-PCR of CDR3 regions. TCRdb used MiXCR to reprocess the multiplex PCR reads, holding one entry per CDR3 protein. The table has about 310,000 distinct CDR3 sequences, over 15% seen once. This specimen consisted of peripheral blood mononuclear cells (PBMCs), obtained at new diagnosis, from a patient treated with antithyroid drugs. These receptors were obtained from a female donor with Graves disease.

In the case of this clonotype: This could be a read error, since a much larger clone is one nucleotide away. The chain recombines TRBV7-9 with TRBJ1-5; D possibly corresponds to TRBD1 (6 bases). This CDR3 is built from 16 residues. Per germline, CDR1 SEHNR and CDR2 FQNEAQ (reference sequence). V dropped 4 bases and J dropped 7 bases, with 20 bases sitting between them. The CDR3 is CASSYFGTSQTQPQHF. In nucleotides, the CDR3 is TGTGCCAGCAGCTACTTCGGGACATCCCAGACGCAGCCCCAGCATTTT.

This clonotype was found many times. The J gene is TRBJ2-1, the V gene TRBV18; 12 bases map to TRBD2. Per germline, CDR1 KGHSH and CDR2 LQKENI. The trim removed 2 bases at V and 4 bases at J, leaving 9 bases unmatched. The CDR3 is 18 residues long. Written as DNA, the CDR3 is TGTGCCAGCTCACCAAACCCTAGCGGGAGGGCCCGATACAATGAGCAGTTCTTC. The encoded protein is CASSPNPSGRARYNEQFF. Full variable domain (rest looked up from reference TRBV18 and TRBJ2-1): NAGVMQNPRHLVRRRGQEARLRCSPMKGHSHVYWYRQLPEEGLKFMVYLQKENIIDESGMPKERFSAEFPKEGPSILRIQQVVRGDSAAYFCASSPNPSGRARYNEQFFGPGTRLTVL.

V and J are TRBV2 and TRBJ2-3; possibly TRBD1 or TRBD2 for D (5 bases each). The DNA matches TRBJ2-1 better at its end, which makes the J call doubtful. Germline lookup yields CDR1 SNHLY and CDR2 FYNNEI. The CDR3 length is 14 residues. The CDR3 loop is CASAGGDVLFEQFF. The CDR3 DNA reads TGTGCCAGTGCGGGTGGGGACGTCCTTTTTGAGCAGTTCTTC.

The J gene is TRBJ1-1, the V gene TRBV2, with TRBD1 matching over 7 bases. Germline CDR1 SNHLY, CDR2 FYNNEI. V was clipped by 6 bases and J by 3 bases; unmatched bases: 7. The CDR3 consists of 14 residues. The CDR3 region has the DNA TGTGCCAGCAGCGTACAGGGGTCGGACACTGAAGCTTTCTTT. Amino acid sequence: CASSVQGSDTEAFF.

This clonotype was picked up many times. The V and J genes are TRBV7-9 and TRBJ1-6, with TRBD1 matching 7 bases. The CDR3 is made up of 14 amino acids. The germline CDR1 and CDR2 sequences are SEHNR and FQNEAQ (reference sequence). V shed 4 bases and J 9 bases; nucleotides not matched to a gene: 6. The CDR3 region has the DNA TGTGCCAGCAGCTCGATCACAGGGGTTTCACCCCTCCACTTT. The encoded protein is CASSSITGVSPLHF.

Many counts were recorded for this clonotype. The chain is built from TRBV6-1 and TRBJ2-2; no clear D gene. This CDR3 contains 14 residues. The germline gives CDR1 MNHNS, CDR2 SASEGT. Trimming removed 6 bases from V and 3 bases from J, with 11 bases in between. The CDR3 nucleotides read TGTGCCAGCAGGGCACCAACTCACACCGGGGAGCTGTTTTTT. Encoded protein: CASRAPTHTGELFF.

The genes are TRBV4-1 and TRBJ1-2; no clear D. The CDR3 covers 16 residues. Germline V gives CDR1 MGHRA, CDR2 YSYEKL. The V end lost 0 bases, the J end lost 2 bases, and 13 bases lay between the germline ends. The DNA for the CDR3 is TGCGCCAGCAGCCAAGAAGTAGGGTGGCCCAACTATGGCTACACCTTC. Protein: CASSQEVGWPNYGYTF.

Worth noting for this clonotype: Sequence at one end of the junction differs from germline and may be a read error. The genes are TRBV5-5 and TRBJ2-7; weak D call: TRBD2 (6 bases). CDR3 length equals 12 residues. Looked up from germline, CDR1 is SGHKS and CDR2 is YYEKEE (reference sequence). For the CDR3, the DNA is TGTGCCAGCAGCCGGGACTCCTACGAGCGGTACTTC. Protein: CASSRDSYERYF.

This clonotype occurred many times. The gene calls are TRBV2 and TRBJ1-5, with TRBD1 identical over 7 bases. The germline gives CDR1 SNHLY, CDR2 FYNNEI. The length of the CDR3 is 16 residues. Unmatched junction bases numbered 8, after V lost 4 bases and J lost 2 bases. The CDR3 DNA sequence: TGTGCCAGCAGTGCCGCCCCCGGACAGGGCAATCAGCCCCAGCATTTT. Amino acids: CASSAAPGQGNQPQHF. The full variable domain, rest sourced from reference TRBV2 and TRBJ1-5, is EPEVTQTPSHQVTQMGQEVILRCVPISNHLYFYWYRQILGQKVEFLVSFYNNEISEKSEIFDDQFSVERPDGSNFTLKIRSTKLEDSAMYFCASSAAPGQGNQPQHFGDGTRLSIL.

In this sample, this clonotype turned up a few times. The CDR3 DNA is TGTGCCAGCAGTTCAATCGGAGGGGTGACGAACTATGGCTACACCTTC. Its translation is CASSSIGGVTNYGYTF. The rearrangement links TRBV25-1 to TRBJ1-2, with D maybe TRBD1 (5 bases). Germline V gene data show CDR1 as MGHDK and CDR2 as SYGVNS. V lost 5 bases to trimming and J lost 2 bases, with 18 bases between them. The CDR3 is 16 residues long.

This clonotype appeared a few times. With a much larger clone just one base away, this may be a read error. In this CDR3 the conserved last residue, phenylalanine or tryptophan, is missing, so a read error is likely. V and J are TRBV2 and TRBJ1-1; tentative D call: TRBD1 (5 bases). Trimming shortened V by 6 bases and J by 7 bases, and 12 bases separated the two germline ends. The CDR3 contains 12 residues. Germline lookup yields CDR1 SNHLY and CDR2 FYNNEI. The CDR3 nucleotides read TGTGCCAGCAGCCGTACACAGGTTGAAGCTTTCTCT. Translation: CASSRTQVEAFS.

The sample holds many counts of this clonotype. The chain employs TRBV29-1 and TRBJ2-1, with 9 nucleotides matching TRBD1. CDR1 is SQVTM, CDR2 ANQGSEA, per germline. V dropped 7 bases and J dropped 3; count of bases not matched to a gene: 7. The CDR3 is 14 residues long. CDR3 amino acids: CSAAGQGFYNEQFF. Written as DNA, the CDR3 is TGCAGCGCTGCCGGACAGGGGTTCTACAATGAGCAGTTCTTC.

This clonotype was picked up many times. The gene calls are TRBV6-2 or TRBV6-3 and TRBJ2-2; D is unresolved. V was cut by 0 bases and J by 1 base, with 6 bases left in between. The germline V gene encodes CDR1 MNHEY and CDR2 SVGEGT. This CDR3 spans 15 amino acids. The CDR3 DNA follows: TGTGCCAGCAGTTACTCGCCGGAGAACACCGGGGAGCTGTTTTTT. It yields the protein CASSYSPENTGELFF.

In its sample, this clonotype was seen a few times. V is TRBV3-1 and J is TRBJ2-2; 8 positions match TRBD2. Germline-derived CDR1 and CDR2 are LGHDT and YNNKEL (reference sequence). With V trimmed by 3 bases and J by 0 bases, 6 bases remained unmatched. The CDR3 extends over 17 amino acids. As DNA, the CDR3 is TGTGCCAGCAGCCAGGAACGCGGGGGGACGAACACCGGGGAGCTGTTTTTT. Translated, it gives CASSQERGGTNTGELFF.

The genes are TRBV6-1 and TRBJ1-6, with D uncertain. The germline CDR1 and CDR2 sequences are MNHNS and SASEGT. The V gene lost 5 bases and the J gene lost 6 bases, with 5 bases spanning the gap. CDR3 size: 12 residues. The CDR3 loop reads CASSKVNSPLHF. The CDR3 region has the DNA TGTGCCAGCAGTAAGGTTAATTCACCCCTCCACTTT.

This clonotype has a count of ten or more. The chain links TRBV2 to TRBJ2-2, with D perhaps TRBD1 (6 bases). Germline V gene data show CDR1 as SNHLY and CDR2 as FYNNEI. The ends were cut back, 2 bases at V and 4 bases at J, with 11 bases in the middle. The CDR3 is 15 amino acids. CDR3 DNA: TGTGCCAGCAGTGAACAGGTCAGGGGCACCGGGGAGCTGTTTTTT. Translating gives CASSEQVRGTGELFF.

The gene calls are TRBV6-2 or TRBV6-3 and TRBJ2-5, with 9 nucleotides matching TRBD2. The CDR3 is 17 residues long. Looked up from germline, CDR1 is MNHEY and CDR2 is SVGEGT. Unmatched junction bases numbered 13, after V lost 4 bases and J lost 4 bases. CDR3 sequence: CASSLGTSLLSRETQYF. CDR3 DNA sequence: TGTGCCAGCAGTTTGGGGACTAGCCTTCTCTCGCGAGAGACCCAGTACTTC.

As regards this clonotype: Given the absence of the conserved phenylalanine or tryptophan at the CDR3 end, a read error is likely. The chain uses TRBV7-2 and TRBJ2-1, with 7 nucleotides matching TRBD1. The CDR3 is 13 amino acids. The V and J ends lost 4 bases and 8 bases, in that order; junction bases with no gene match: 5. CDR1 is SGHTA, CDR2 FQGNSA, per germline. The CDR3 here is CASSYDREDEQFC. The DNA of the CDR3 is TGTGCCAGCAGCTACGACAGGGAAGATGAGCAGTTCTGC.

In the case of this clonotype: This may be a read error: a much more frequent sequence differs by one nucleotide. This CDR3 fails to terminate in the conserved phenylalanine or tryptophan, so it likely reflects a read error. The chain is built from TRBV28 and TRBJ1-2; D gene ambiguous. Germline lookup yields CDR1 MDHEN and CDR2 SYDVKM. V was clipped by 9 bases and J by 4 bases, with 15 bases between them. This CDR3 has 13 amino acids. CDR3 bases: TGTGCCAGTACAGCAAACGTCGGCTATGGCTACACCCTC. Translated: CASTANVGYGYTL.

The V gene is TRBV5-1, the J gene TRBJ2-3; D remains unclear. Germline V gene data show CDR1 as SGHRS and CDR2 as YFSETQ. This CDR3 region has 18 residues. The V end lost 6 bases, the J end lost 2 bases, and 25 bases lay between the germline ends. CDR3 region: CASTVFPTGQRLTDTQYF. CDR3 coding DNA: TGCGCCAGCACCGTGTTTCCGACGGGTCAGAGGCTCACAGATACGCAGTATTTT.

This chain's CDR3 is CASSRDRLNSNQPQHF. For the CDR3, the DNA is TGTGCCAGTAGTAGGGACAGGCTCAATAGCAATCAGCCCCAGCATTTT. The chain has TRBV19 and TRBJ1-5; the match to TRBD1 covers 8 bases. CDR1 and CDR2 (germline): LNHDA, SQIVND (reference sequence). The V segment lost 4 bases and the J segment 0 bases; nucleotides outside the gene matches: 5. There are 16 residues in the CDR3.

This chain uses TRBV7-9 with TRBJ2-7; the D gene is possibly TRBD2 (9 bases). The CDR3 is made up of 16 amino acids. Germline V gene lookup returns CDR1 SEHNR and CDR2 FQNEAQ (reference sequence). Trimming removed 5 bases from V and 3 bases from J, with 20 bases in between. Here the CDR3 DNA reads TGTGCCAGCAGCGAGGGACAGGCGGGGGGGAGCTACGAGCAGTACTTC. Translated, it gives CASSEGQAGGSYEQYF.

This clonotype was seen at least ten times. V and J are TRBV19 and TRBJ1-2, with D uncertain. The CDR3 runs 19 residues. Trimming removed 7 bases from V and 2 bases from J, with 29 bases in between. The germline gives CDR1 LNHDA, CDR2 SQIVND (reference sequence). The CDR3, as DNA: TGTGCCAGTATCGCTAGGACTGGTGGAGGGTCAAGAGTCAACTATGGCTACACCTTC. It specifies CASIARTGGGSRVNYGYTF. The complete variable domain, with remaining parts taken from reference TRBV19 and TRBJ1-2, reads DGGITQSPKYLFRKEGQNVTLSCEQNLNHDAMYWYRQDPGQGLRLIYYSQIVNDFQKGDIAEGYSVSREKKESFPLTVTSAQKNPTAFYLCASIARTGGGSRVNYGYTFGSGTRLTVV.

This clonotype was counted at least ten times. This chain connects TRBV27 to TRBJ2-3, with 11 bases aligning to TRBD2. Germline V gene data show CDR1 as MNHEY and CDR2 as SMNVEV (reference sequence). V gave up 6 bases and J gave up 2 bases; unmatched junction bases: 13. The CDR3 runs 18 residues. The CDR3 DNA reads TGTGCCAGCAGCAAGAAGGGATCGGGACTAGCGGTCACAGATACGCAGTATTTT. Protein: CASSKKGSGLAVTDTQYF.

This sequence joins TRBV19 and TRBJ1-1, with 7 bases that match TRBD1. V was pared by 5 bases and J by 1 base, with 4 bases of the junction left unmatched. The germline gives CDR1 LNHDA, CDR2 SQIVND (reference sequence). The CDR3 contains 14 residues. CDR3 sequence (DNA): TGTGCCAGTAGTGAAGGACAGGCGAACACTGAAGCTTTCTTT. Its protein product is CASSEGQANTEAFF.

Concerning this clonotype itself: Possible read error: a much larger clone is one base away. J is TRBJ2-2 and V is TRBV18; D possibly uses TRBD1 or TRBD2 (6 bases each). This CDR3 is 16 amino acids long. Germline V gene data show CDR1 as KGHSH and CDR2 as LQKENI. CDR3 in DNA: TGTGCCAGCTCACCACCTCAAGGGGGGAACACCGGGGAGCCGTTTTTT. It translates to CASSPPQGGNTGEPFF.

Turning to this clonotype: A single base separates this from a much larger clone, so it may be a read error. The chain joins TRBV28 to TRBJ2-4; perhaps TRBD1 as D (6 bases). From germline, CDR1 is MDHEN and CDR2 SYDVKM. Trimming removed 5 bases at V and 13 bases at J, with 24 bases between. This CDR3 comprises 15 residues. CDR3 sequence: CASSTGTTSYNEQYF. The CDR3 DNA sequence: TGTGCCAGCAGTACCGGGACAACCTCCTACAATGAGCAGTACTTC.

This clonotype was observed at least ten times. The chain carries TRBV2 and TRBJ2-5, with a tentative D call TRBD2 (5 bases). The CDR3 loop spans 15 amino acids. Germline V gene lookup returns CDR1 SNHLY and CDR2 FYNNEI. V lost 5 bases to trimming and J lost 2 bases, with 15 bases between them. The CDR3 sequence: CASSLGLADQETQYF. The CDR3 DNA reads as TGTGCCAGCAGTTTAGGGCTAGCAGATCAAGAGACCCAGTACTTC.

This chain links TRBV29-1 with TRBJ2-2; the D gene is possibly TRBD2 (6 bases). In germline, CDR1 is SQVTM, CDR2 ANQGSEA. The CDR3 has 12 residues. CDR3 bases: TGCAGTGGGCGGGAAAGCACCGGGGAGCTGTTTTTT. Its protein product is CSGRESTGELFF.

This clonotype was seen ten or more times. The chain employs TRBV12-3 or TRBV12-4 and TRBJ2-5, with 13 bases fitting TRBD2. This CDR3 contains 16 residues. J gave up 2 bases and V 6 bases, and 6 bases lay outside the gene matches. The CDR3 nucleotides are TGTGCCAGCAGCTCGACTAGCGGGAGGTTGCAAGAGACCCAGTACTTC. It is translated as CASSSTSGRLQETQYF.

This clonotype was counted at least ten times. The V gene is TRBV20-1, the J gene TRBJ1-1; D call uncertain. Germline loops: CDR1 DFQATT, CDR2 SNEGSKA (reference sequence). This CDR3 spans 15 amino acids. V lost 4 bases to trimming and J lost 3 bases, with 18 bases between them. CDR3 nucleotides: TGCAGTGCTACTCTTGGCTCGCTTGGGGACACTGAAGCTTTCTTT. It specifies CSATLGSLGDTEAFF.

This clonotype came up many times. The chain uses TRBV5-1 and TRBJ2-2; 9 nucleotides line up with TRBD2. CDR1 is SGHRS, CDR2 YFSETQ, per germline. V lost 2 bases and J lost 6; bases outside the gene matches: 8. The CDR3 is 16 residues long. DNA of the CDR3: TGCGCCAGCAGCTTCGTGGGGACTAGCCTCGCCGGGGAGCTGTTTTTT. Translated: CASSFVGTSLAGELFF.